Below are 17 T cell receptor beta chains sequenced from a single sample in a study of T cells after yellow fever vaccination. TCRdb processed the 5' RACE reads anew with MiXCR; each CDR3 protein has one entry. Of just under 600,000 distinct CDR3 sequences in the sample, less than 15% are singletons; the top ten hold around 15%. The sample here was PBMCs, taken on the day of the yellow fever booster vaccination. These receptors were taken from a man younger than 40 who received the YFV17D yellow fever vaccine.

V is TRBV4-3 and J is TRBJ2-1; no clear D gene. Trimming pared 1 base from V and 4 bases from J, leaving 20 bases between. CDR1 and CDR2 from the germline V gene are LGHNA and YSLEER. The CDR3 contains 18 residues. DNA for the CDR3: TGCGCCAGCAGCCAAGGTTTCTCTCGACCAAACAAGTACAATGAGCAGTTCTTC. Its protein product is CASSQGFSRPNKYNEQFF.

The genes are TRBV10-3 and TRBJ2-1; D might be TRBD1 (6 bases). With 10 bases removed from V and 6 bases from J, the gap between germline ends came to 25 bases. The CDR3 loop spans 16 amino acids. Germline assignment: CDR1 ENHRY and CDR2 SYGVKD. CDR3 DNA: TGTGCCACTCTCCCGCAACCGACAGGTCTGTTCAATGAGCAGTTCTTC. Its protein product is CATLPQPTGLFNEQFF.

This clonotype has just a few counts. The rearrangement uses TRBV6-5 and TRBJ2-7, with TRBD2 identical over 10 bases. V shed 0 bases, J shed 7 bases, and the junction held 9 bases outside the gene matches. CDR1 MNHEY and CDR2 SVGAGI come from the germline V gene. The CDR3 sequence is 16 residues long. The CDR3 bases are TGTGCCAGCAGTTACTCGAAGTCTAGCGGGAGTGGAGAGCAGTACTTC. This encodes CASSYSKSSGSGEQYF.

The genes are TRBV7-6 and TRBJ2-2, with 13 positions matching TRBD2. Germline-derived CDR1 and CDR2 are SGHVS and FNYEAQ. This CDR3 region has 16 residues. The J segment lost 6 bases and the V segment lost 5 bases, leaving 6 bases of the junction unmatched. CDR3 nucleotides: TGTGCCAGCAGCCAAGGGACTAGCGGGATCCCCGGGGAGCTGTTTTTT. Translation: CASSQGTSGIPGELFF.

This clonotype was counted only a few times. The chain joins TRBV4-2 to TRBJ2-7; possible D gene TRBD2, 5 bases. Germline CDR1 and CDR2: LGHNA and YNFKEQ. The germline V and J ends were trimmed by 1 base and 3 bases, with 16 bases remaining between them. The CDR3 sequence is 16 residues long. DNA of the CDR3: TGTGCCAGCAGCCAAGGTGTAGGGCGGGCAAACTACGAGCAGTACTTC. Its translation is CASSQGVGRANYEQYF.

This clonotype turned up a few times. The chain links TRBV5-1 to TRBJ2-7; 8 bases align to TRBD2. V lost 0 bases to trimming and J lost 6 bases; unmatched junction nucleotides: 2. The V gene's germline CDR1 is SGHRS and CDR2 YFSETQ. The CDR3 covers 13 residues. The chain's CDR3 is CASSLAREGEQYF. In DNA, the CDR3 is TGCGCCAGCAGCTTGGCCCGGGAGGGCGAGCAGTACTTC.

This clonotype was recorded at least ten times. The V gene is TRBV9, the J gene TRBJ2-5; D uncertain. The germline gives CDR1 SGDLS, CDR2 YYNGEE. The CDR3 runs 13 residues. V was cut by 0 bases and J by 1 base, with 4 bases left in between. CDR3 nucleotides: TGTGCCAGCAGCGTAGCTAGCCAAGAGACCCAGTACTTC. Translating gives CASSVASQETQYF.

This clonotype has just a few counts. This CDR3 reads CASSLDAGVWSSQFF. The CDR3 region has the DNA TGTGCCAGCAGCTTAGATGCCGGGGTATGGTCCAGTCAGTTCTTC. The gene calls are TRBV7-8 and TRBJ2-1; D may be TRBD2 (5 bases). Trimming cost V 1 base and J 13 bases, with 20 bases left between them. This CDR3 has 15 residues. CDR1 and CDR2 from the germline V gene are SGHVS and FQNEAQ.

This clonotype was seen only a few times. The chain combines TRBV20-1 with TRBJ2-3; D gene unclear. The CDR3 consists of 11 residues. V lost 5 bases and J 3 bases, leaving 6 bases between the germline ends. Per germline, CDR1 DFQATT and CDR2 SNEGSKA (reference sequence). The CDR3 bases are TGCAGTGCTTCTAAGACAGATACGCAGTATTTT. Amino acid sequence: CSASKTDTQYF.

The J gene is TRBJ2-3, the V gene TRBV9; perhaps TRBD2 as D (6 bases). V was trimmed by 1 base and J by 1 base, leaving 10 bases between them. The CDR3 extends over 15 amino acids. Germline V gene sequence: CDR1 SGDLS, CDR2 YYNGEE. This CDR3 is CASSVWDSGTDTQYF. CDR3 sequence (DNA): TGTGCCAGCAGCGTATGGGACTCGGGCACAGATACGCAGTATTTT.

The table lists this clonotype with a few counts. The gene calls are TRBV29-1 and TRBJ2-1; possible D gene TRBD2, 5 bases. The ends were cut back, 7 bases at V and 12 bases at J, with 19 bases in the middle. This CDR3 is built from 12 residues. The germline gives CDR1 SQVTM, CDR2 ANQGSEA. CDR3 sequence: CSGDAWTRRQFF. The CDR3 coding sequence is TGCAGCGGCGATGCCTGGACTCGCAGGCAGTTCTTC.

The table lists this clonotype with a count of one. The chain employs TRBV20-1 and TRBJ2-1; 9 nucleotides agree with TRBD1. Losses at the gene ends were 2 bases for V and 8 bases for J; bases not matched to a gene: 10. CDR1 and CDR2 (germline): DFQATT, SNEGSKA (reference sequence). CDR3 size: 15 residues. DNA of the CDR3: TGCAGTGCTAGAAACGTGGGGACAGGGAGCGATGAGCAGTTCTTC. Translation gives CSARNVGTGSDEQFF.

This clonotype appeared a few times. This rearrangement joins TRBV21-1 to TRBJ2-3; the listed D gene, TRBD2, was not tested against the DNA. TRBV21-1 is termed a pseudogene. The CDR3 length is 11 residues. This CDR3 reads CAAESPNTQYF. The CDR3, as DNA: TGTGCCGCAGAGTCCCCAAATACGCAGTATTTT.

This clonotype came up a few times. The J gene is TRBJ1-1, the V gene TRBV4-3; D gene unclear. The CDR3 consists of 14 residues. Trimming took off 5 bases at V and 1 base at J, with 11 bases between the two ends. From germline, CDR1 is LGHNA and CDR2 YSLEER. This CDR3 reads CASSEAGPNTEAFF. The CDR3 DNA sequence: TGCGCCAGCAGCGAGGCAGGACCGAACACTGAAGCTTTCTTT.

This CDR3 is CSARLRGTYEQYF. The DNA of the CDR3 is TGCAGTGCTAGACTGCGGGGTACCTACGAGCAGTACTTC. The genes are TRBV20-1 and TRBJ2-7, with a tentative D call TRBD2 (6 bases). CDR3 length equals 13 residues. V was trimmed by 2 bases and J by 2 bases, leaving 10 bases between them. The germline gives CDR1 DFQATT, CDR2 SNEGSKA (reference sequence).

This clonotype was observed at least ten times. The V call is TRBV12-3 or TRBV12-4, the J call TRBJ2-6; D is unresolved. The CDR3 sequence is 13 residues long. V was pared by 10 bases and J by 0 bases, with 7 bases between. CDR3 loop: CATYSSGANVLTF. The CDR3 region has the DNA TGTGCCACCTATAGCTCTGGGGCCAACGTCCTGACTTTC.

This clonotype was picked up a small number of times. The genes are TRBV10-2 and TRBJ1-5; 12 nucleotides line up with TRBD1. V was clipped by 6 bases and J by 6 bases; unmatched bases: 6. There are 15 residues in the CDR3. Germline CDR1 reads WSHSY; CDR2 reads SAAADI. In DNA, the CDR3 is TGCGCCAGCAGCCCGGGACAGGGGGCGATTCAGCCCCAGCATTTT. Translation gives CASSPGQGAIQPQHF.